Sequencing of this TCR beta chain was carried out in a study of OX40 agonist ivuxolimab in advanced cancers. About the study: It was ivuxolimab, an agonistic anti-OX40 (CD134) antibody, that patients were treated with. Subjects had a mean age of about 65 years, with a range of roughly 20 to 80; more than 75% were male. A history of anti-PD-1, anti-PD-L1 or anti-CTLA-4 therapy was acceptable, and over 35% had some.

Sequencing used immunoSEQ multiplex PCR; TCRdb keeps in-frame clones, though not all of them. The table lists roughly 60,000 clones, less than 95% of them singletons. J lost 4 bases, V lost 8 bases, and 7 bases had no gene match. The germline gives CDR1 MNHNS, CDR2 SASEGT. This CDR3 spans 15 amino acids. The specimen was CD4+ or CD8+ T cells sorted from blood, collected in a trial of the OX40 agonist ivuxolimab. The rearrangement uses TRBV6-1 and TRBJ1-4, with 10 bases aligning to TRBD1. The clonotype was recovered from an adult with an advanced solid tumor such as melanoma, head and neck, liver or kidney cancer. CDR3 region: CASGRDRGGNEKLFF. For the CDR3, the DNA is TGTGCCAGCGGTAGGGACAGGGGCGGTAATGAAAAACTGTTTTTT.